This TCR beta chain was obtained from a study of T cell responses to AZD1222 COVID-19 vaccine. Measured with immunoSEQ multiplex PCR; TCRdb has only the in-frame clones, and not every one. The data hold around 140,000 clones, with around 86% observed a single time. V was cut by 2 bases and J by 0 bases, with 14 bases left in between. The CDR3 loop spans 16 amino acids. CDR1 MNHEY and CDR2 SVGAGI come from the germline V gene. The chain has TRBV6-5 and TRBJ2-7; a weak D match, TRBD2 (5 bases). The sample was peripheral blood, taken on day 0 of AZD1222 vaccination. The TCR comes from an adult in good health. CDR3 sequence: CASSYPSLSGSYEQYF. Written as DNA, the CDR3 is TGTGCCAGCAGTTACCCTTCTCTGAGCGGCTCCTACGAGCAGTACTTC.